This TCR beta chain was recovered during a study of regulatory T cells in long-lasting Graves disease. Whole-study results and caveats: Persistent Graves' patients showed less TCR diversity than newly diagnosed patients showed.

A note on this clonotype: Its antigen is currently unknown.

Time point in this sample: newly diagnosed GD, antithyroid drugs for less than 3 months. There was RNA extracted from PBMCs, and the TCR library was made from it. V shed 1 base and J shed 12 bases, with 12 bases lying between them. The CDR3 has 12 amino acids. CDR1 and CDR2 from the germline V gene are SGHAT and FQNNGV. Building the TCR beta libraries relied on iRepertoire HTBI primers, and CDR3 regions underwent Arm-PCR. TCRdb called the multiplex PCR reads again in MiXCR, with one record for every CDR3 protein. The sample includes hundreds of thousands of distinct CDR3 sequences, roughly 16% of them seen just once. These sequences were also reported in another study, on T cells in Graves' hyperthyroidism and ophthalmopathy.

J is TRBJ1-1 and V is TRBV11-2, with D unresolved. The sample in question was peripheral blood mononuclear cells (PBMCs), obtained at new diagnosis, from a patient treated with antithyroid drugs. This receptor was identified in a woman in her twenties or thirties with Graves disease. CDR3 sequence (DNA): TGTGCCAGCAGCTTAGGGGCAGATAGTCCTTTCTTT. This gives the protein CASSLGADSPFF.